This TCR beta chain was captured in a study of T-cell memory formation after mild COVID-19. Overall study: In these data, TCR clusters were largely donor specific.

The 5'RACE method, run with constant-segment primers, produced TCR alpha and TCR beta cDNA libraries (carrying sample barcodes and UMIs). TCRdb used MiXCR to reprocess the 5' RACE reads, holding one entry per CDR3 protein. The sample yields a few hundred thousand distinct CDR3 sequences, roughly 14% seen once. The study's findings and limits: Mostly located in CM and EM were contracting CD4+ clones, with contracting CD8+ clones located in EMRA.

The CDR3 extends over 16 amino acids. Germline V CDR1 and CDR2: LGHNA, YSLEER. J lost 4 bases, V lost 3 bases, and 7 bases had no gene match. Of note for this clonotype: Antigen unknown.

The rearrangement uses TRBV4-3 and TRBJ2-7; 12 bases match TRBD2. The clonotype comes from a man younger than 35 who had mild COVID-19 (a few samples of this study predate the infection). Cell type and time point are not known. The specimen was PBMCs or a T cell subset sorted from them (not recorded which). CDR3 DNA sequence: TGCGCCAGCAGCCAGTCTACTAGCGGGGGGAATTACGAGCAGTACTTC. Its translation: CASSQSTSGGNYEQYF.